These 17 T cell receptor beta chains originate from one sample sequenced in a study of blood T cell repertoires in COVID-19. Data came from immunoSEQ multiplex PCR; TCRdb stores just in-frame clones and leaves some out. Among about 240,000 clones listed, around 86% were seen once. The sample consisted of peripheral blood. Every receptor here comes from a woman aged 55-69 years with active or convalescent COVID-19.

V usage is TRBV4-2 and J usage is TRBJ2-5; 13 bases are shared with TRBD2. Trimming cost V 1 base and J 1 base; bases outside gene matches: 9. Looked up from germline, CDR1 is LGHNA and CDR2 is YNFKEQ. This CDR3 has 19 amino acids. The CDR3 loop is CASSQGEGGLAGSQETQYF. The CDR3, as DNA: TGTGCCAGCAGCCAAGGAGAGGGGGGACTAGCGGGGTCCCAAGAGACCCAGTACTTC.

This clone was detected a few times. V gene TRBV29-1 combines with J gene TRBJ2-7; D remains ambiguous. This CDR3 has 15 residues. The germline V gene encodes CDR1 SQVTM and CDR2 ANQGSEA. V lost 7 bases and J 3 bases, leaving 22 bases between the germline ends. For the CDR3, the DNA is TGCAGCGCAGCTACCCACAGCCGAACCCTCTACGAGCAGTACTTC. Its translation: CSAATHSRTLYEQYF.

The sample holds one count of this clone. The chain joins TRBV3-1 (or the pseudogene TRBV3-2) to TRBJ2-5; 8 nucleotides align to TRBD2. CDR3 length: 14 residues. V trimming: 4 bases; J trimming: 3 bases; junction bases outside the gene matches: 4. Germline V gene lookup returns CDR1 LGHDT and CDR2 YNNKEL (reference sequence). CDR3 protein: CASSLSSGEETQYF. The DNA for the CDR3 is TGTGCCAGCAGCCTGAGTAGCGGGGAAGAGACCCAGTACTTC.

The chain joins TRBV6-5 to TRBJ2-2; 11 bases are a match to TRBD2. Trimming removed 4 bases from V and 3 bases from J; junction bases left unmatched: 4. Germline V gene data show CDR1 as MNHEY and CDR2 as SVGAGI. The CDR3 runs 16 residues. CDR3 nucleotide sequence: TGTGCCAGCAGTTTTTCTAGCGGGGGGTACACCGGGGAGCTGTTTTTT. The encoded protein is CASSFSSGGYTGELFF.

This chain connects TRBV7-3 to TRBJ2-3, with D tentatively TRBD1 (7 bases). The CDR3 contains 13 residues. Trimming took 4 bases from V and 6 from J, leaving 11 bases between them. Germline V gene data show CDR1 as SGHTA and CDR2 as FQGTGA. CDR3 bases: TGTGCCAGCAGCTCCCCAGGGGGGGATACGCAGTATTTT. Protein product: CASSSPGGDTQYF.

The J gene is TRBJ1-1, the V gene TRBV30, with a tentative D call TRBD1 (6 bases). This CDR3 contains 14 residues. The germline V gene encodes CDR1 GTSNPN and CDR2 SVGIG (reference sequence). The V end lost 3 bases, the J end lost 3 bases, and 14 bases lay between the germline ends. CDR3 amino acids: CAWRLRQAYTEAFF. In DNA form, the CDR3 reads TGTGCCTGGAGATTACGACAGGCCTACACTGAAGCTTTCTTT.

The chain has TRBV7-3 and TRBJ2-1; 8 positions agree with TRBD2. V lost 5 bases and J lost 6; bases outside the gene matches: 12. This CDR3 has 16 residues. Germline assignment: CDR1 SGHTA and CDR2 FQGTGA. The CDR3 loop is CASSPPGLAGTNEQFF. The CDR3 DNA sequence: TGTGCCAGCAGCCCACCCGGGCTAGCGGGTACCAATGAGCAGTTCTTC.

The chain has TRBV12-3 or TRBV12-4 and TRBJ2-5; 7 nucleotides line up with TRBD1. V dropped 6 bases and J dropped 5; count of bases not matched to a gene: 6. The CDR3 totals 13 residues. The CDR3 is CASSPVRGETQYF. CDR3 DNA sequence: TGTGCCAGCAGCCCCGTCAGGGGGGAGACCCAGTACTTC.

In the case of this clone: The same CDR3 arises from other DNA sequences in this sample as well. The chain joins TRBV12-3 or TRBV12-4 to TRBJ1-1; the D is unclear. Between the trimmed V and J ends, which lost 1 base and 4 bases, there was a span of 7 bases. The CDR3 has 13 amino acids. The chain's CDR3 is CASSLGGGTEAFF. DNA of the CDR3: TGTGCCAGCAGTTTAGGGGGAGGCACTGAAGCTTTCTTT.

The CDR3 region has the DNA TGTGCCAGCAGTGGGTCGGGGGTTTCACCCCTCCACTTT. This gives the protein CASSGSGVSPLHF. The rearrangement uses TRBV27 and TRBJ1-6, with TRBD1 as a possible D gene (5 bases). The V end lost 5 bases, the J end lost 9 bases, and 11 bases lay between the germline ends. In germline, CDR1 is MNHEY, CDR2 SMNVEV (reference sequence). The CDR3 is 13 amino acids.

This clone was seen only once. The gene calls are TRBV19 and TRBJ2-2, with D possibly matching TRBD1 (5 bases). Looked up from germline, CDR1 is LNHDA and CDR2 is SQIVND (reference sequence). There are 14 residues in the CDR3. The V and J ends lost 11 bases and 2 bases respectively, with 15 bases between them. CDR3 in DNA: TGTGCCGGCCGCTCCCAGGGAAACACCGGGGAGCTGTTTTTT. Translating it yields CAGRSQGNTGELFF.

CDR3 DNA sequence: TGTGCCAGCAGCTTAGATGGGGCTTCGGAGACCCAGTACTTC. Amino acid sequence: CASSLDGASETQYF. This chain links TRBV11-2 with TRBJ2-5, with D maybe TRBD1 (5 bases). Germline V CDR1 and CDR2: SGHAT, FQNNGV. Trimming shortened V by 0 bases and J by 5 bases, and 10 bases separated the two germline ends. This CDR3 has 14 residues.

The rearrangement links TRBV24-1 to TRBJ2-2, with 8 bases identical to TRBD1. Germline V lookup: CDR1 KGHDR, CDR2 SFDVKD. Losses at the gene ends were 3 bases for V and 6 bases for J; bases not matched to a gene: 5. CDR3 length equals 15 residues. CDR3 in DNA: TGTGCCACCAGTGATCGTCACAGGGGGTCCGGGGAGCTGTTTTTT. Residues: CATSDRHRGSGELFF.

V usage is TRBV5-1 and J usage is TRBJ2-2, with 9 bases that match TRBD1. This CDR3 comprises 14 residues. The junction had 4 bases not matched to a gene; V was cut back by 4 bases and J by 6 bases. CDR1 and CDR2 from the germline V gene are SGHRS and YFSETQ. In DNA, the CDR3 is TGCGCCAGCAGCGTGACAGGGGGGTCCGGGGAGCTGTTTTTT. This gives the protein CASSVTGGSGELFF. The full variable domain, completed using reference TRBV5-1 and TRBJ2-2, is KAGVTQTPRYLIKTRGQQVTLSCSPISGHRSVSWYQQTPGQGLQFLFEYFSETQRNKGNFPGRFSGRQFSNSRSEMNVSTLELGDSALYLCASSVTGGSGELFFGEGSRLTVL.

CDR3 amino acids: CSVGGTGLNNQPQHF. CDR3 bases: TGCAGCGTTGGGGGGACAGGGCTAAACAATCAGCCCCAGCATTTT. The genes are TRBV29-1 and TRBJ1-5, with 9 bases lining up with TRBD1. CDR1 is SQVTM and CDR2 is ANQGSEA in the germline V gene. This CDR3 spans 15 amino acids. V lost 4 bases, J lost 3 bases, and 7 bases stayed unmatched.

The sample holds a few counts of this clone. The V call is TRBV6-5, the J call TRBJ2-3; 9 bases line up with TRBD2. Germline loops: CDR1 MNHEY, CDR2 SVGAGI. The CDR3 is 14 residues long. V lost 8 bases and J lost 3; bases outside the gene matches: 6. The CDR3 DNA follows: TGTGCCAGCGACCTAGCGGGGACTACAGATACGCAGTATTTT. Translation: CASDLAGTTDTQYF.

The CDR3 DNA reads as TGTGCCACCAGTTCCGGGACAGGGGGCGACTATGGCTACACCTTC. Translating it yields CATSSGTGGDYGYTF. The chain links TRBV24-1 to TRBJ1-2; the match to TRBD1 covers 12 bases. The germline CDR1 and CDR2 sequences are KGHDR and SFDVKD. J was trimmed by 3 bases and V by 6 bases; bases with no gene match: 4. The length of the CDR3 is 15 residues.